This T cell receptor (beta chain) was recovered during a study of early T cells in non-severe SARS-CoV-2 infection. Whole-study context: It was bulk RNA from unsorted whole blood that was sequenced, and the chains were unpaired.

With regard to this clonotype: As yet, its antigen is unknown.

CDR1 SGHRS and CDR2 YFSETQ come from the germline V gene. Germline trimming cut 2 bases from V and 4 bases from J; bases unmatched to any gene: 12. The CDR3 runs 17 residues. Study-wide points: Missing private and CD4 specificities, VDJdb matching favored anti-spike CD8 responses.

One entry per CDR3 protein, called by TCRdb with MiXCR from the 5' RACE reads. The sample has 30,000 to 40,000 distinct CDR3 sequences, about 5% seen once. The source is an adult who was a healthcare worker with PCR-confirmed SARS-CoV-2 infection or an uninfected control (not recorded which). The chain is built from TRBV5-1 and TRBJ1-1; 9 nucleotides line up with TRBD1. The sequencing input was whole blood. The CDR3 loop is CASSLQGAPGSVTEAFF. The DNA of the CDR3 is TGCGCCAGCAGCTTACAGGGGGCGCCGGGGTCGGTCACTGAAGCTTTCTTT.